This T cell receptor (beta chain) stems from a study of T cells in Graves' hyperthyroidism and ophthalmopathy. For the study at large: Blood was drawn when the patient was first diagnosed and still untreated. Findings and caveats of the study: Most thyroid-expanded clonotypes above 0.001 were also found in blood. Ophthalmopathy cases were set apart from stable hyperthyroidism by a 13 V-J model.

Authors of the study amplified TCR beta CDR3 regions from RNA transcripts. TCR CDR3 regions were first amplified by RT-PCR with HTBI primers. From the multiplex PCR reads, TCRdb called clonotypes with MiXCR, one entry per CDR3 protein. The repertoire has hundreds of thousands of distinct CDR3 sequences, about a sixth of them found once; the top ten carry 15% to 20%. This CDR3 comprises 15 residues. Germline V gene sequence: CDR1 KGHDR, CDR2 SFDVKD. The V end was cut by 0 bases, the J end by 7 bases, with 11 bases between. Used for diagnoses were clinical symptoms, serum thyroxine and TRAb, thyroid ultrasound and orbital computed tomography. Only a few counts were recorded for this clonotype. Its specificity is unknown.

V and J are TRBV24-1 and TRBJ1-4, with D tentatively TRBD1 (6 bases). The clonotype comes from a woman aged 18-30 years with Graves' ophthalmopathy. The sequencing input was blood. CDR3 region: CATSDLRQGREKLFF. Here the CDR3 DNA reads TGTGCCACCAGTGATTTGCGTCAGGGGCGTGAAAAACTGTTTTTT.